This T cell receptor (beta chain) was captured in a study of CD8+ T cells in alopecia areata. After isolation, RNA underwent reverse transcription to generate cDNA as the sequencing template. Repertoires were generated with immunoSEQ multiplex PCR, while TCRdb's copy carries only in-frame clones and drops some. The table records fewer than 250,000 clones, under 40% of them present only once. Looked up from germline, CDR1 is GTSNPN and CDR2 is SVGIG (reference sequence). CDR3 length equals 13 residues. The V and J ends lost 3 bases and 2 bases respectively, with 11 bases between them. The treatment is: oral pan-JAK inhibitor, 5-10 mg twice daily.

The V and J genes are TRBV30 and TRBJ2-7; D is tentatively TRBD1 or TRBD2 (6 bases each). The source is a human donor with alopecia areata. The specimen comprised CD4+ T cells sorted from blood, sampled at approximately week 31, from a patient treated with tofacitinib. CDR3 DNA: TGTGCCTGGAGGGAGGGGGTTGCCTACGAGCAGTACTTC. This translates into CAWREGVAYEQYF.